This T cell receptor (beta chain) was captured in a study of blood T cell repertoires in COVID-19. Study-level information: COVID-19 samples from acute and convalescent phases originated in the United States, Italy and Spain. T cells, B-cell-depleted T cells, or PBMCs supplied cDNA or gDNA.

Points on this clone: The identical CDR3 is also encoded by other nucleotide sequences in the sample.

V was shortened by 0 bases and J by 7 bases, with 4 bases between the two germline ends. The CDR3 covers 11 residues. In germline, CDR1 is SGHRS, CDR2 YFSETQ. Authors' analysis steps: Reference gene primer amplification yielded estimated nucleated cell counts. Sequenced by immunoSEQ multiplex PCR; TCRdb stores in-frame clones only, minus some. That table gives V, J and clone size, and the DNA gave D and trimming. The data hold approximately 120,000 clones, with approximately 84% observed a single time. The chain carries TRBV5-1 and TRBJ1-2; D not certain. The specimen was peripheral blood. The sequence derives from a woman aged 45-60 years with acute or convalescent COVID-19. CDR3 bases: TGCGCCAGCAGCTTGGCGGGTGGCTACACCTTC. This codes for CASSLAGGYTF.